A single sample is the source of the 30 T cell receptor beta chains below, sequenced in a study of blood T cell repertoires in COVID-19. Sequencing used immunoSEQ multiplex PCR; TCRdb keeps in-frame clones, though not all of them. The table records approximately 250,000 clones, more than 65% of them present only once. The sequenced material came from peripheral blood. The receptors were sampled from a woman between 40 and 55 years old who had recovered from COVID-19.

V and J are TRBV10-3 and TRBJ1-2; no reliable D call. V lost 6 bases to trimming and J lost 6 bases, with 14 bases between them. CDR1 is ENHRY and CDR2 is SYGVKD in the germline V gene. This CDR3 region has 13 residues. The CDR3 nucleotides read TGTGCCATCAGACTAAACGGTAATGATGGCTACACCTTC. It is translated as CAIRLNGNDGYTF.

The J gene is TRBJ1-5, the V gene TRBV3-1 (or the pseudogene TRBV3-2); the D is unclear. Germline values: CDR1 LGHDT, CDR2 YNNKEL (reference sequence). The CDR3 is 13 amino acids. The ends were cut back, 3 bases at V and 7 bases at J, with 10 bases in the middle. DNA of the CDR3: TGTGCCAGCAGCCAGATGGGAGACCAGCCCCAGCATTTT. This codes for CASSQMGDQPQHF.

This chain joins TRBV6-2 or TRBV6-3 and TRBJ2-7; 7 positions agree with TRBD1. Germline CDR1 reads MNHEY; CDR2 reads SVGEGT. J lost 0 bases, V lost 5 bases, and 7 bases had no gene match. This CDR3 has 15 amino acids. CDR3 bases: TGTGCCAGCAGTACCGGACAGGCGAACTCCTACGAGCAGTACTTC. It is translated as CASSTGQANSYEQYF.

This clone was counted many times. The genes are TRBV6-5 and TRBJ2-2; no definite D call. There are 15 residues in the CDR3. CDR1 and CDR2 (germline): MNHEY, SVGAGI. Trimming pared 5 bases from V and 6 bases from J, leaving 16 bases between. The CDR3 here is CASSTEYRTAGELFF. The CDR3 nucleotides read TGTGCCAGCAGTACTGAGTACCGAACGGCCGGGGAGCTGTTTTTT.

The rearrangement joins TRBV10-3 to TRBJ2-2; 7 bases are shared with TRBD1. CDR3 size: 15 residues. Trimming at V came to 7 bases and at J to 5 bases, leaving 10 bases not matched to a gene. The germline CDR1 and CDR2 sequences are ENHRY and SYGVKD. The CDR3 spells CAITAEGAGTGELFF. The CDR3 region has the DNA TGTGCCATCACCGCCGAGGGGGCAGGGACCGGGGAGCTGTTTTTT.

This clone occurred a few times. The genes are TRBV7-9 and TRBJ1-5; D is unclear. The CDR3 covers 13 residues. Germline lookup yields CDR1 SEHNR and CDR2 FQNEAQ (reference sequence). The V end was cut by 2 bases, the J end by 3 bases, with 5 bases between. The CDR3 DNA sequence: TGTGCCAGCAGCTTAAGACTCAATCAGCCCCAGCATTTT. It yields the protein CASSLRLNQPQHF.

The V call is TRBV10-3, the J call TRBJ2-5; D is unresolved. The CDR3 extends over 11 amino acids. The germline gives CDR1 ENHRY, CDR2 SYGVKD. V dropped 6 bases and J dropped 2 bases, with 4 bases sitting between them. CDR3 loop: CAIRSQETQYF. The CDR3 DNA is TGTGCCATCAGGAGTCAAGAGACCCAGTACTTC.

The gene calls are TRBV20-1 and TRBJ1-1; no definite D call. The V gene's germline CDR1 is DFQATT and CDR2 SNEGSKA (reference sequence). V shed 5 bases and J shed 2 bases, with 6 bases lying between them. The CDR3 runs 11 residues. In DNA, the CDR3 is TGCAGTGCTCCTTATAACACTGAAGCTTTCTTT. Protein product: CSAPYNTEAFF.

This rearrangement joins TRBV29-1 to TRBJ2-2, with TRBD1 matching 7 bases. The CDR3 contains 14 residues. With 4 bases clipped from V and 1 base from J, the junction kept 3 bases outside the gene matches. From germline, CDR1 is SQVTM and CDR2 ANQGSEA. CDR3 DNA: TGCAGCGTTGTGACAGGGAGGAACACCGGGGAGCTGTTTTTT. It yields the protein CSVVTGRNTGELFF.

The chain joins TRBV5-6 to TRBJ2-4; the D gene is possibly TRBD2 (5 bases). Germline V gives CDR1 SGHDT, CDR2 YYEEEE. Trimming removed 4 bases from V and 8 bases from J, with 16 bases in between. This CDR3 is built from 14 residues. The chain's CDR3 is CASSPPPSRDIQYF. The CDR3 bases are TGTGCCAGCAGCCCTCCCCCCTCGCGGGACATTCAGTACTTC. Supplemented by reference TRBV5-6 and TRBJ2-4, the full variable domain reads DAGVTQSPTHLIKTRGQQVTLRCSPKSGHDTVSWYQQALGQGPQFIFQYYEEEERQRGNFPDRFSGHQFPNYSSELNVNALLLGDSALYLCASSPPPSRDIQYFGAGTRLSVL.

This clone has a handful of counts. The V gene is TRBV5-6, the J gene TRBJ1-2; 9 positions agree with TRBD1. The CDR3 has 14 amino acids. Germline assignment: CDR1 SGHDT and CDR2 YYEEEE. Germline trimming cut 4 bases from V and 3 bases from J; bases unmatched to any gene: 4. The DNA of the CDR3 is TGTGCCAGCAGCAAAAGACAGGGGGACTATGGCTACACCTTC. Encoded protein: CASSKRQGDYGYTF.

This clone showed up just a few times. The junction differs from germline at one of its ends, possibly a read error. V gene TRBV2 combines with J gene TRBJ1-3, with D uncertain. Per germline, CDR1 SNHLY and CDR2 FYNNEI. This CDR3 spans 12 amino acids. CDR3 in DNA: TGTGCCCGCAGGAGCTCTGGAAACACCATATATTTT. Amino acids: CARRSSGNTIYF. Based on the CDR3 plus reference TRBV2 and TRBJ1-3, the full variable domain is EPEVTQTPSHQVTQMGQEVILRCVPISNHLYFYWYRQILGQKVEFLVSFYNNEISEKSEIFDDQFSVERPDGSNFTLKIRSTKLEDSAMYFCARRSSGNTIYFGEGSWLTVV.

This clone was counted only a few times. This chain links TRBV5-1 with TRBJ2-7; tentatively, D is TRBD1 (5 bases). Trimming shortened V by 0 bases and J by 4 bases, and 8 bases separated the two germline ends. Germline CDR1 reads SGHRS; CDR2 reads YFSETQ. The CDR3 spans 13 residues. For the CDR3, the DNA is TGCGCCAGCAGCTTGGGACAGCTGTACGAGCAGTACTTC. This encodes CASSLGQLYEQYF.

In DNA, the CDR3 is TGCGCCAGCAGCGTTACTAGCGGGGTTCAAGAGACCCAGTACTTC. Translated: CASSVTSGVQETQYF. V gene TRBV5-1 combines with J gene TRBJ2-5, with 10 bases fitting TRBD2. V lost 4 bases to trimming and J lost 2 bases; unmatched junction nucleotides: 5. Germline-derived CDR1 and CDR2 are SGHRS and YFSETQ. CDR3 length equals 15 residues.

The chain uses TRBV9 and TRBJ1-6; the D gene is possibly TRBD1 (5 bases). Trimming removed 0 bases from V and 11 bases from J, with 15 bases in between. Germline-derived CDR1 and CDR2 are SGDLS and YYNGEE. The CDR3 is 15 amino acids. The CDR3 sequence: CASSVAGQGATPLHF. The CDR3 region has the DNA TGTGCCAGCAGCGTAGCTGGCCAGGGTGCGACACCCCTCCACTTT.

This chain links TRBV2 with TRBJ2-5; TRBD2 agrees at 10 bases. Germline CDR1 is SNHLY and CDR2 is FYNNEI. V shed 8 bases and J 4 bases; nucleotides not matched to a gene: 7. This CDR3 is built from 14 residues. CDR3 sequence reads: CASRTTSGVETQYF. The CDR3 nucleotides are TGTGCCAGCCGTACAACTAGCGGGGTAGAGACCCAGTACTTC. The full variable domain, its missing parts supplied by reference TRBV2 and TRBJ2-5, is EPEVTQTPSHQVTQMGQEVILRCVPISNHLYFYWYRQILGQKVEFLVSFYNNEISEKSEIFDDQFSVERPDGSNFTLKIRSTKLEDSAMYFCASRTTSGVETQYFGPGTRLLVL.

This clone was counted only a few times. This chain connects TRBV3-1 (or the pseudogene TRBV3-2) to TRBJ1-2, with D unresolved. This CDR3 is built from 14 residues. V lost 0 bases, J lost 8 bases, and 13 bases lay in between. Looked up from germline, CDR1 is LGHDT and CDR2 is YNNKEL (reference sequence). In DNA, the CDR3 is TGTGCCAGCAGCCAAGATTTCGAGGGTCTCGGCTACACCTTC. Its translation: CASSQDFEGLGYTF.

This rearrangement joins TRBV12-3 or TRBV12-4 to TRBJ2-3; D gene uncertain. The CDR3 is 11 residues long. Trimming shortened V by 2 bases and J by 6 bases, and 3 bases separated the two germline ends. This chain's CDR3 is CASSLYDTQYF. The DNA of the CDR3 is TGTGCCAGCAGTTTATATGATACGCAGTATTTT.

The genes are TRBV2 and TRBJ2-7; D remains unclear. The ends were cut back, 2 bases at V and 1 base at J, with 12 bases in the middle. Germline-derived CDR1 and CDR2 are SNHLY and FYNNEI. The CDR3 length is 15 residues. DNA for the CDR3: TGTGCCAGCAGTGAAAGTTGGGCCACTTCCTACGAGCAGTACTTC. Protein sequence: CASSESWATSYEQYF.

This clone was counted a single time. The gene calls are TRBV6-2 or TRBV6-3 and TRBJ2-7; D is unclear. Germline-derived CDR1 and CDR2 are MNHEY and SVGEGT. With 0 bases removed from V and 4 bases from J, the gap between germline ends came to 4 bases. This CDR3 has 12 amino acids. The CDR3 here is CASSYSRYEQYF. DNA of the CDR3: TGTGCCAGCAGTTACTCGAGATACGAGCAGTACTTC.

CDR3 amino acids: CASSSQGDTEAFF. Here the CDR3 DNA reads TGTGCCAGCAGCTCGCAGGGGGACACTGAAGCTTTCTTT. The chain is built from TRBV5-5 and TRBJ1-1; 7 bases align to TRBD1. Losses at the gene ends were 3 bases for V and 3 bases for J; bases not matched to a gene: 2. The length of the CDR3 is 13 residues. Germline V lookup: CDR1 SGHKS, CDR2 YYEKEE (reference sequence).

The rearrangement links TRBV28 to TRBJ2-7, with 7 positions matching TRBD2. V dropped 7 bases and J dropped 2; count of bases not matched to a gene: 14. From germline, CDR1 is MDHEN and CDR2 SYDVKM. The CDR3 is 16 amino acids. The CDR3 loop reads CASIVIYGGFPYEQYF. CDR3 nucleotide sequence: TGTGCCAGCATTGTAATATACGGGGGGTTCCCCTACGAGCAGTACTTC.

The CDR3 loop is CASRPEDRVDTGELFF. The CDR3 region has the DNA TGTGCCAGCAGACCCGAGGACAGGGTTGACACCGGGGAGCTGTTTTTT. The chain uses TRBV11-1 and TRBJ2-2; TRBD1 agrees at 8 bases. The CDR3 runs to 16 residues. V lost 6 bases and J lost 3; bases outside the gene matches: 9. Germline V gene data show CDR1 as SGHAT and CDR2 as FQDESV (reference sequence).

This clone was seen a few times. CDR3 in DNA: TGTGCCAGCAGCCGGGACAGGGCAAGCAATGAGCAGTTCTTC. Its protein is CASSRDRASNEQFF. The V and J genes are TRBV11-3 and TRBJ2-1; 9 bases fit TRBD1. Trimming took 5 bases from V and 6 from J; bases not matched to a gene: 5. CDR1 SGHNT and CDR2 YENEEA come from the germline V gene. The CDR3 is 14 residues long.

The V gene is TRBV6-1, the J gene TRBJ2-3, with 8 bases aligning to TRBD2. The V segment lost 2 bases and the J segment 2 bases; nucleotides outside the gene matches: 9. This CDR3 is built from 17 residues. Looked up from germline, CDR1 is MNHNS and CDR2 is SASEGT. The CDR3 sequence is CASSELVAGGPTDTQYF. CDR3 coding DNA: TGTGCCAGCAGTGAACTTGTTGCGGGGGGCCCCACAGATACGCAGTATTTT.

The gene calls are TRBV6-5 and TRBJ2-1, with a weak D call TRBD1 (7 bases). The CDR3 is made up of 13 amino acids. Trimming removed 6 bases at V and 7 bases at J, with 13 bases between. CDR1 is MNHEY and CDR2 is SVGAGI in the germline V gene. In DNA, the CDR3 is TGTGCCAGCAGCCGCGGGACAGCTAATGAGCAGTTCTTC. It codes for CASSRGTANEQFF.

V gene TRBV11-1 combines with J gene TRBJ1-6, with TRBD1 matching 7 bases. Trimming removed 5 bases from V and 2 bases from J; junction bases left unmatched: 6. The length of the CDR3 is 16 residues. Per germline, CDR1 SGHAT and CDR2 FQDESV (reference sequence). The CDR3 sequence: CASSPRQGAYNSPLHF. CDR3 nucleotides: TGTGCCAGCAGCCCCCGACAGGGCGCCTATAATTCACCCCTCCACTTT.

The rearrangement links TRBV27 to TRBJ2-5; no definite D call. V was shortened by 10 bases and J by 2 bases, with 5 bases between the two germline ends. The CDR3 is made up of 10 amino acids. Germline lookup yields CDR1 MNHEY and CDR2 SMNVEV (reference sequence). CDR3 amino acids: CAKSQETQYF. The CDR3 DNA is TGTGCCAAATCGCAAGAGACCCAGTACTTC.

This clone occurred a few times. The J gene is TRBJ1-1, the V gene TRBV29-1, with D perhaps TRBD1 (5 bases). The germline V and J ends were trimmed by 6 bases and 4 bases, with 15 bases remaining between them. Per germline, CDR1 SQVTM and CDR2 ANQGSEA. This CDR3 comprises 13 residues. The CDR3 region is CSVGSLTATEAFF. Written as DNA, the CDR3 is TGCAGCGTGGGAAGCCTGACAGCCACTGAAGCTTTCTTT.

CDR3 amino acids: CASSISRVNQPQHF. CDR3 DNA sequence: TGTGCCAGTAGTATCTCCAGGGTCAATCAGCCCCAGCATTTT. The gene calls are TRBV19 and TRBJ1-5; a possible D gene is TRBD1 (5 bases). V lost 3 bases and J 3 bases, leaving 9 bases between the germline ends. Germline CDR1 LNHDA, CDR2 SQIVND (reference sequence). This CDR3 spans 14 amino acids. Together with reference TRBV19 and TRBJ1-5, the CDR3 gives the full variable domain: DGGITQSPKYLFRKEGQNVTLSCEQNLNHDAMYWYRQDPGQGLRLIYYSQIVNDFQKGDIAEGYSVSREKKESFPLTVTSAQKNPTAFYLCASSISRVNQPQHFGDGTRLSIL.